Below, 21 T cell receptor beta chains from the same sample are listed, as sequenced in a study of cytomegalovirus exposure and HLA in healthy donors. Measured with immunoSEQ multiplex PCR; TCRdb has only the in-frame clones, and not every one. The sample lists over 200,000 clones, around 86% occurring once. Source material: PBMCs. All receptors derive from a woman aged 18 to 35 in good health and CMV-seropositive.

This clone has just a few counts. V is TRBV5-1 and J is TRBJ1-1; no clear D. Germline CDR1 and CDR2: SGHRS and YFSETQ. Trimming took off 0 bases at V and 0 bases at J, with 6 bases between the two ends. This CDR3 has 14 residues. The CDR3 loop is CASSLDSMNTEAFF. For the CDR3, the DNA is TGCGCCAGCAGCTTGGACAGCATGAACACTGAAGCTTTCTTT.

This rearrangement joins TRBV27 to TRBJ2-3, with D possibly matching TRBD1 (6 bases). Looked up from germline, CDR1 is MNHEY and CDR2 is SMNVEV (reference sequence). This CDR3 comprises 16 residues. Deletions cut 5 bases from V and 0 bases from J, with 15 bases between. The CDR3: CASSNYRDGSTDTQYF. The CDR3 DNA sequence: TGTGCCAGCAGTAACTACAGGGACGGCAGCACAGATACGCAGTATTTT.

The CDR3 loop is CASSHASSSEQFF. CDR3 DNA sequence: TGTGCCAGCAGCCACGCTTCGTCGAGTGAGCAGTTCTTC. V gene TRBV14 combines with J gene TRBJ2-1; D not certain. Looked up from germline, CDR1 is SGHDN and CDR2 is FVKESK. Between the trimmed V and J ends, which lost 3 bases and 9 bases, there was a span of 12 bases. The CDR3 runs to 13 residues.

This chain links TRBV15 with TRBJ2-1; no clear D gene. Looked up from germline, CDR1 is LNHNV and CDR2 is YYDKDF (reference sequence). The V end was cut by 1 base, the J end by 9 bases, with 7 bases between. The CDR3 runs to 12 residues. CDR3 amino acids: CATSRGPGEQFF. The DNA of the CDR3 is TGTGCCACCAGCAGAGGTCCGGGTGAGCAGTTCTTC. The entire variable domain, with the rest obtained from reference TRBV15 and TRBJ2-1, is as follows: DAMVIQNPRYQVTQFGKPVTLSCSQTLNHNVMYWYQQKSSQAPKLLFHYYDKDFNNEADTPDNFQSRRPNTSFCFLDIRSPGLGDTAMYLCATSRGPGEQFFGPGTRLTVL.

The sample holds one count of this clone. This chain uses TRBV6-4 with TRBJ2-1; 7 nucleotides align to TRBD2. CDR1 MRHNA and CDR2 SNTAGT come from the germline V gene. V dropped 0 bases and J dropped 2; count of bases not matched to a gene: 7. The CDR3 sequence is 17 residues long. As DNA, the CDR3 is TGTGCCAGCAGTGACTCAGGGTGGGAGGGCCCCTACAATGAGCAGTTCTTC. This codes for CASSDSGWEGPYNEQFF.

This clone has a single count. This chain joins TRBV9 and TRBJ2-7, with D perhaps matching TRBD2 (5 bases). The CDR3 covers 18 residues. Looked up from germline, CDR1 is SGDLS and CDR2 is YYNGEE. The V and J ends lost 0 bases and 5 bases respectively, with 24 bases between them. The CDR3 DNA follows: TGTGCCAGCAGCGTAGGGGTCGGAAGAGGGAACGGTGGGGACGAGCAGTACTTC. It codes for CASSVGVGRGNGGDEQYF.

The DNA of the CDR3 is TGTGCCAGCAGTGGAGGGACAGATCAGCCCCAGCATTTT. Its translation is CASSGGTDQPQHF. The chain is built from TRBV27 and TRBJ1-5; 7 nucleotides align to TRBD1. The germline V gene has CDR1 MNHEY and CDR2 SMNVEV (reference sequence). This CDR3 has 13 amino acids. After removal of 5 bases from V and 5 bases from J, the junction contained 3 bases not matched to a gene.

This chain links TRBV27 with TRBJ1-2, with a weak D call TRBD1 (6 bases). V shed 8 bases and J shed 7 bases, with 14 bases lying between them. CDR1 is MNHEY, CDR2 SMNVEV, per germline (reference sequence). The CDR3 loop spans 12 amino acids. The CDR3 spells CASQKGGVGYTF. The CDR3 nucleotides read TGTGCCAGCCAGAAGGGGGGGGTTGGCTACACCTTC.

The CDR3 nucleotides read TGTGCCAGCAGTTTTGGGACAGGGGAAGTGGAAAAACTGTTTTTT. This codes for CASSFGTGEVEKLFF. The rearrangement joins TRBV27 to TRBJ1-4; 10 positions match TRBD1. This CDR3 has 15 amino acids. The V gene's germline CDR1 is MNHEY and CDR2 SMNVEV (reference sequence). The ends lost 3 bases at V and 8 bases at J; junction bases unmatched: 6.

This clone has just one count. The CDR3 nucleotides read TGCGCCAGCAGCTTGGGAGGACCGGGAGGGCTCCTCTATTCCCCCTACGAGCAGTACTTC. Encoded protein: CASSLGGPGGLLYSPYEQYF. The chain employs TRBV5-1 and TRBJ2-7; 8 nucleotides agree with TRBD2. The CDR3 has 20 residues. Germline V gives CDR1 SGHRS, CDR2 YFSETQ. V shed 0 bases, J shed 2 bases, and the junction held 19 bases outside the gene matches.

The chain has TRBV7-9 and TRBJ1-1, with D unresolved. Between the trimmed V and J ends, which lost 5 bases and 11 bases, there was a span of 12 bases. Germline assignment: CDR1 SEHNR and CDR2 FQNEAQ (reference sequence). This CDR3 spans 11 amino acids. The CDR3 loop is CASSKNRVAFF. The DNA of the CDR3 is TGTGCCAGCAGCAAAAACCGGGTCGCTTTCTTT.

J is TRBJ1-2 and V is TRBV5-6; 12 nucleotides match TRBD1. The CDR3 runs 15 residues. Germline loops: CDR1 SGHDT, CDR2 YYEEEE. Germline trimming cut 0 bases from V and 8 bases from J; bases unmatched to any gene: 5. The CDR3 bases are TGTGCCAGCAGCTTGGTCGGGACAGGGGGCGCGGGCTACACCTTC. Its protein is CASSLVGTGGAGYTF.

The rearrangement joins TRBV19 to TRBJ1-1; a weak D match, TRBD1 (5 bases). Looked up from germline, CDR1 is LNHDA and CDR2 is SQIVND (reference sequence). V dropped 5 bases and J dropped 0 bases, with 13 bases sitting between them. The CDR3 extends over 15 amino acids. DNA for the CDR3: TGTGCCAGTAGTCCCGGACGGGGGTTGAACACTGAAGCTTTCTTT. As protein: CASSPGRGLNTEAFF.

The chain has TRBV27 and TRBJ1-1; no reliable D call. The germline CDR1 and CDR2 sequences are MNHEY and SMNVEV (reference sequence). Trimming cost V 6 bases and J 0 bases, with 11 bases left between them. The CDR3 consists of 14 residues. For the CDR3, the DNA is TGTGCCAGCAGCCGGAGGTTTCTGAACACTGAAGCTTTCTTT. Amino acids: CASSRRFLNTEAFF.

This CDR3 reads CASSLDPQGRREKLFF. CDR3 DNA: TGTGCCAGCAGTTTAGACCCACAGGGAAGGAGGGAAAAACTGTTTTTT. The chain has TRBV27 and TRBJ1-4; weak D call: TRBD1 (6 bases). Germline V lookup: CDR1 MNHEY, CDR2 SMNVEV (reference sequence). Trimming shortened V by 2 bases and J by 8 bases, and 18 bases separated the two germline ends. This CDR3 contains 16 residues.

The chain combines TRBV19 with TRBJ2-2; 9 bases line up with TRBD1. Trimming cost V 6 bases and J 7 bases; bases outside gene matches: 6. CDR1 and CDR2 (germline): LNHDA, SQIVND (reference sequence). This CDR3 is built from 14 residues. The CDR3 spells CASSRDRVGGELFF. The CDR3 bases are TGTGCCAGTAGCAGGGACAGGGTTGGCGGGGAGCTGTTTTTT.

V is TRBV27 and J is TRBJ1-2; tentative D call: TRBD1 (6 bases). The germline V and J ends were trimmed by 2 bases and 8 bases, with 18 bases remaining between them. Germline values: CDR1 MNHEY, CDR2 SMNVEV (reference sequence). The CDR3 consists of 15 residues. The CDR3 protein is CASSLINPRGGGYTF. Written as DNA, the CDR3 is TGTGCCAGCAGTTTAATTAACCCCAGGGGTGGAGGCTACACCTTC.

The chain recombines TRBV27 with TRBJ1-1; no firm D call. This CDR3 spans 15 amino acids. The V end was cut by 3 bases, the J end by 0 bases, with 11 bases between. From germline, CDR1 is MNHEY and CDR2 SMNVEV (reference sequence). CDR3 loop: CASSFFSRLNTEAFF. In DNA form, the CDR3 reads TGTGCCAGCAGTTTTTTTAGCCGGCTGAACACTGAAGCTTTCTTT.

The chain combines TRBV5-4 with TRBJ1-2, with D hard to call. CDR1 is SGHNT and CDR2 is YYREEE in the germline V gene (reference sequence). V was shortened by 1 base and J by 4 bases, with 11 bases between the two germline ends. This CDR3 is 14 amino acids long. The CDR3 DNA is TGTGCCAGCAGCTTGAGCGGTCGTAGCTATGGCTACACCTTC. This sequence encodes CASSLSGRSYGYTF.

J is TRBJ2-1 and V is TRBV15, with TRBD1 as a possible D gene (6 bases). The germline V gene encodes CDR1 LNHNV and CDR2 YYDKDF (reference sequence). This CDR3 comprises 15 residues. V dropped 5 bases and J dropped 2 bases, with 13 bases sitting between them. CDR3 sequence (DNA): TGTGCCACCAGCGAACAGGGTGGGGCCTACAATGAGCAGTTCTTC. Protein sequence: CATSEQGGAYNEQFF. Drawing the rest from reference TRBV15 and TRBJ2-1, the complete variable domain is DAMVIQNPRYQVTQFGKPVTLSCSQTLNHNVMYWYQQKSSQAPKLLFHYYDKDFNNEADTPDNFQSRRPNTSFCFLDIRSPGLGDTAMYLCATSEQGGAYNEQFFGPGTRLTVL.

V is TRBV9 and J is TRBJ1-4; TRBD1 aligns across 7 bases. Looked up from germline, CDR1 is SGDLS and CDR2 is YYNGEE. V lost 0 bases, J lost 0 bases, and 11 bases stayed unmatched. This CDR3 comprises 19 residues. Here the CDR3 DNA reads TGTGCCAGCAGCGTAGACCCGTACAGGGGCTATGCAACTAATGAAAAACTGTTTTTT. It specifies CASSVDPYRGYATNEKLFF.